This T cell receptor beta chain was sequenced in a study of tumor-infiltrating lymphocytes in primary liver carcinoma. This clonotype was counted only a few times. Its cognate antigen is unknown. A much larger clone is a single base away; this may be a read error. Study-level results: Overlap between tumor regions exceeded overlap of tumor with adjacent tissue or blood.

Blood RNA came from unsorted whole blood; germline DNA was also extracted. Losses at the gene ends were 7 bases for V and 8 bases for J; bases not matched to a gene: 7. The CDR3 length is 12 residues. With around 520 ng total RNA as template and a constant-region primer, TCR beta cDNA was made. Nested multiplex PCR, run for three rounds with slightly modified ARM-PCR, yielded TCR beta libraries. The two initial PCR rounds, roughly 11 cycles each, used TRBV1-TRBV30 forward and C-beta reverse primers. Via MiXCR, TCRdb re-called the multiplex PCR reads, giving one row per CDR3 protein. The repertoire holds over 250,000 distinct CDR3 sequences, with approximately 58% as singletons.

This clonotype was sampled from a woman between 25 and 40 years old with primary liver carcinoma and hepatitis B virus infection. This chain links TRBV12-3 or TRBV12-4 with TRBJ1-2; 7 bases agree with TRBD1. The sequencing sample was made of peripheral blood. CDR3 amino acids: CASTPGQWGYTF. The DNA of the CDR3 is TGTGCCAGCACTCCGGGACAGTGGGGCTACACCTTC.